These 2 T cell receptor beta chains were all obtained from the same sample, sequenced in a study of blood T cell repertoires in COVID-19. Profiling relied on immunoSEQ multiplex PCR, and the TCRdb table lists in-frame clones only, not all of them. The repertoire holds some 200,000 clones, with roughly nine tenths as singletons. The material sequenced was peripheral blood. The receptors originated from an elderly woman in a cohort sampled during active or convalescent COVID-19.

The chain links TRBV7-2 to TRBJ1-3; 7 bases match TRBD1. This CDR3 is built from 15 residues. Germline CDR1 reads SGHTA; CDR2 reads FQGNSA. V lost 5 bases, J lost 0 bases, and 4 bases stayed unmatched. CDR3 in amino acids: CASSPQGGSGNTIYF. The CDR3 DNA reads as TGTGCCAGCAGCCCCCAGGGGGGCTCTGGAAACACCATATATTTT.

The CDR3 DNA reads as TGTGCCAGCAGCCAATACGGGACTAGCGGGAGCTTGAGCAAAGGGTCCGGGGAGCTGTTTTTT. Protein product: CASSQYGTSGSLSKGSGELFF. The rearrangement joins TRBV4-2 to TRBJ2-2, with 14 bases that match TRBD2. Germline V lookup: CDR1 LGHNA, CDR2 YNFKEQ. The trim removed 2 bases at V and 6 bases at J, leaving 17 bases unmatched. This CDR3 comprises 21 residues.